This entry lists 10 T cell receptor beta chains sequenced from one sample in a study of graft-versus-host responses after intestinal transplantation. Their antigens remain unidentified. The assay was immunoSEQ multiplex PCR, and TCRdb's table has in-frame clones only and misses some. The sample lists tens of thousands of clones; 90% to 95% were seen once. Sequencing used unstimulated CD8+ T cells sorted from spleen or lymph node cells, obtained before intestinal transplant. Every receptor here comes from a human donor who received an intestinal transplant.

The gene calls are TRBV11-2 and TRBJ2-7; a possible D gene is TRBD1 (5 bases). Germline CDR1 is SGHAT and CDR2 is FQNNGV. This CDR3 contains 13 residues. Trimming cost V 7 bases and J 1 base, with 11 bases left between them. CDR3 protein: CASTLQVSYEQYF. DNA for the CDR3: TGTGCCAGCACCCTACAGGTGTCCTACGAGCAGTACTTC.

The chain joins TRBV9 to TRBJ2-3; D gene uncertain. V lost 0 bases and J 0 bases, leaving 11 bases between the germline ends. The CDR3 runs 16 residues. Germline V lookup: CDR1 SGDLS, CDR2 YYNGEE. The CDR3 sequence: CASSVDRKFSTDTQYF. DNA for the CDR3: TGTGCCAGCAGCGTAGATAGAAAATTTAGCACAGATACGCAGTATTTT.

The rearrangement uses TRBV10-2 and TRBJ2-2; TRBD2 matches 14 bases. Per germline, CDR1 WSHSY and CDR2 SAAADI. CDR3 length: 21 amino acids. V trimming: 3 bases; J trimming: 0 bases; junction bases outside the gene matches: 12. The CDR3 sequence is CASSDPSGTSGSLTNTGELFF. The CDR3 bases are TGCGCCAGCAGTGACCCTTCCGGGACTAGCGGGAGTTTAACGAACACCGGGGAGCTGTTTTTT.

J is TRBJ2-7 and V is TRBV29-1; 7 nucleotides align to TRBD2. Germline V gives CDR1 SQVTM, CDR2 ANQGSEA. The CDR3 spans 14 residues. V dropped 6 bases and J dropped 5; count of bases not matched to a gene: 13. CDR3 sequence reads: CSVQSGEGWDEQYF. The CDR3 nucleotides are TGCAGCGTCCAATCGGGGGAGGGCTGGGACGAGCAGTACTTC.

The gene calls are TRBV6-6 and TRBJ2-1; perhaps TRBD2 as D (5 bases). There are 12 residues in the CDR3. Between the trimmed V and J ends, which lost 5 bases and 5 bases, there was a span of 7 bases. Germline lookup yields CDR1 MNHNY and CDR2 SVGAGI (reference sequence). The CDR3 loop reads CASSHGDNEQFF. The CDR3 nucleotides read TGTGCCAGCAGTCACGGGGACAATGAGCAGTTCTTC.

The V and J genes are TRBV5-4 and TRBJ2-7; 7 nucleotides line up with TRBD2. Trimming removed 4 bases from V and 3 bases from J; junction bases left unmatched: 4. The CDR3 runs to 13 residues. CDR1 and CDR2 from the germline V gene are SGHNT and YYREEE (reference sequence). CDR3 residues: CASSPGDYYEQYF. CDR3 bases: TGTGCCAGCAGCCCTGGGGACTACTACGAGCAGTACTTC.

The DNA of the CDR3 is TGTGCCAGCACTAGCTCCCGGGACAGGGAACAAGATACGCAGTATTTT. Protein sequence: CASTSSRDREQDTQYF. The chain recombines TRBV25-1 with TRBJ2-3; 9 bases map to TRBD1. CDR3 length: 16 amino acids. V was clipped by 7 bases and J by 5 bases; unmatched bases: 13. Germline V lookup: CDR1 MGHDK, CDR2 SYGVNS.

The CDR3 DNA reads TGCAGCGTTGATGTAGCGGGAGGGGATGAGCAGTTCTTC. This sequence encodes CSVDVAGGDEQFF. This chain uses TRBV29-1 with TRBJ2-1; 11 bases match TRBD2. The CDR3 consists of 13 residues. Germline V gives CDR1 SQVTM, CDR2 ANQGSEA. V was clipped by 3 bases and J by 8 bases; unmatched bases: 3.

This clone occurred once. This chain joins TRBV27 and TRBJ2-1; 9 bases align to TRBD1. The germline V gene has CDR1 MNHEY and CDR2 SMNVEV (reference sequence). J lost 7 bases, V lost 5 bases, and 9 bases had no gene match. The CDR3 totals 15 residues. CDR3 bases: TGTGCCAGCAGTATAGGGGGACAGGGTTTTAATGAGCAGTTCTTC. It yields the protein CASSIGGQGFNEQFF.

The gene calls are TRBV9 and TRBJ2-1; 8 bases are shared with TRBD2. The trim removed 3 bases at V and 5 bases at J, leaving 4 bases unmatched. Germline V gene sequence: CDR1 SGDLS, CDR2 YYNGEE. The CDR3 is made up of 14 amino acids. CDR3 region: CASSAGGLNNEQFF. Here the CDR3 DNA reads TGTGCCAGCAGCGCGGGAGGGCTAAACAATGAGCAGTTCTTC.